This TCR beta chain was sequenced in a study of blood T cell repertoires in COVID-19 (TCRdb year 2020). For the study in its entirety: Samples from collaborators originated in the United States, Italy and Spain and spanned both the acute and convalescent phases of COVID-19. The material from the prospective study consisted of cDNA or gDNA derived from T cells, B-cell-depleted T cells, or PBMCs. The dataset comprised deeply sampled blood TCRbeta repertoires from subjects exposed to, actively infected with, or recovered from COVID-19. The repertoires were released in a freely available public database intended as a resource for research on the immune response to SARS-CoV-2. The samples were drawn from two sources: the first 160 participants of the ongoing ImmuneRACE study, and approximately 1,300 subjects contributed by 6 global collaborators. Nearly every sample came with metadata listing a de-identified subject ID, COVID-19 status, age in years and sex. Where available, HLA class I and class II types were obtained from metadata supplied by the sample provider rather than from assay-based typing. Summary of the overall study and its limitations: The quantity of clinical and demographic metadata differed by source and by participant and was supplied without curation.

This clone was picked up a small number of times. The antigen this receptor binds is unknown. Per-base quality was not reported, and no clone a single base away is much larger than it. TCRbeta CDR3 regions were amplified from genomic DNA by means of the immunoSEQ Assay, a bias-controlled multiplex PCR. The authors' analysis ran thus. The number of nucleated cells in each sample was estimated by amplification of reference gene primers within the assay. Sequence reads were collapsed and filtered to measure the absolute abundance of every unique TCRbeta CDR3 rearrangement. For each sample, productive Simpson clonality was calculated by taking the square root of Simpson's diversity index across productive rearrangements. The table was pulled from immuneACCESS by TCRdb, which kept in-frame rearrangements only. Such tables lose some clones; where checked, under half of the loss comes from unresolved V genes, and the rest has no known cause. That table is the source of V, J and clone size, and D and trimming were worked out from the DNA. The sample yields roughly 70,000 clones; over 85% were counted once. The ten largest clones capture approximately 1.5% of the sample.

Collaborating institutions collected whole blood in K2EDTA tubes following their own protocols. For TCRbeta analysis, collaborator samples were shipped as frozen whole blood, as isolated PBMCs, or as DNA extracted from either sample type. V lost 3 bases and J lost 2 bases; the stretch between them is 8 bases long. Measured from the cysteine to the phenylalanine, the CDR3 is 14 residues long. Solely the CDR3 DNA is kept, with 42 bases framed from the first base. As encoded in the germline V gene, CDR1 is ENHRY while CDR2 is SYGVKD. This clonotype originated in a man aged 50-60 years with acute or convalescent COVID-19. The specimen was peripheral blood. The V and J genes are TRBV10-3 and TRBJ1-5, with a tentative D gene TRBD1 over 5 matching bases. The DNA reads TGTGCCATCAGTGATATCAGGGGCAATCAGCCCCAGCATTTT. The resulting protein is CAISDIRGNQPQHF.